The present TCR beta chain was sequenced within a study of cytomegalovirus exposure and HLA in healthy donors. Broader study findings: Sequences of the TCR beta chain were said to predict the HLA-A and HLA-B alleles of most subjects accurately.

The CDR3 extends over 14 amino acids. Trimming removed 3 bases at V and 8 bases at J, with 13 bases between. The germline gives CDR1 MDHEN, CDR2 SYDVKM. Note on this clone: Its antigen is as yet unknown.

This PCR relied on a set of 60 Vbeta primers and 13 Jbeta primers. Sequencing used immunoSEQ multiplex PCR; TCRdb keeps in-frame clones, though not all of them. The repertoire holds about 100,000 clones, with 50% to 70% as singletons. The sample comprised PBMCs. The source is a human donor in good health. The chain uses TRBV28 and TRBJ1-4; maybe TRBD1 (5 bases). CDR3 DNA sequence: TGTGCCAGCAGTTTGTCTGGGGCAGGAGAAAAACTGTTTTTT. It encodes CASSLSGAGEKLFF.